This T cell receptor beta chain was obtained from a study of identical twins. J was trimmed by 4 bases and V by 3 bases; bases with no gene match: 3. Germline CDR1 reads SNHLY; CDR2 reads FYNNEI. This CDR3 spans 14 amino acids. Using its own MiXCR run on the 5' RACE reads, TCRdb lists one record per CDR3 protein. The data contain 650,000 to 800,000 distinct CDR3 sequences, 8.6% of them singletons. This sample was also put to use in a study of yellow fever vaccine responses in identical twins.

The chain employs TRBV2 and TRBJ2-5; TRBD1 aligns across 9 bases. Source material: PBMCs. The receptor was isolated from a young woman in good health. The CDR3, as DNA: TGTGCCAGCAGTGAGGACAGGGGAGGAGAGACCCAGTACTTC. Translating gives CASSEDRGGETQYF.